A selection of T cell receptor beta chains follows, all from one sample in a study of monozygotic twins with inflammatory bowel disease. TCRdb re-called the 5' RACE reads; every CDR3 protein appears as one record, without DNA. The listing records tens of thousands of distinct CDR3 sequences. The sample taken for sequencing was blood. These receptors were obtained from a human donor with ulcerative colitis or Crohn's disease, or a healthy co-twin of an affected twin (not recorded which). Both conserved end residues are part of each CDR3. The order of the fields is V gene, J gene, clone size, CDR3 protein. Clone sizes are given selectively: once, few, many, or a class where the clone is expanded.

v_call: TRBV29-1; j_call: TRBJ2-7; clone_size: .; cdr3_aa: CSVEGEDRSNYEQYF
v_call: TRBV6-6; j_call: TRBJ2-4; clone_size: .; cdr3_aa: CASSSLSNIQYF
v_call: TRBV27; j_call: TRBJ1-1; clone_size: .; cdr3_aa: CASSLVTGNTEAFF
v_call: TRBV3-1; j_call: TRBJ1-3; clone_size: .; cdr3_aa: CASSQRSGNTIYF
v_call: TRBV5-4; j_call: TRBJ2-5; clone_size: .; cdr3_aa: CASSPPGQGLKETQYF
v_call: TRBV10-3; j_call: TRBJ1-5; clone_size: .; cdr3_aa: CAISSNNQPQHF
v_call: TRBV20-1; j_call: TRBJ2-2; clone_size: .; cdr3_aa: CSAMGTGGEAGGNTGELFF
v_call: TRBV18; j_call: TRBJ2-3; clone_size: .; cdr3_aa: CASSAGTRHSDTQYF
v_call: TRBV5-4; j_call: TRBJ1-2; clone_size: .; cdr3_aa: CASSLARGQGYGYTF
v_call: TRBV5-1; j_call: TRBJ2-1; clone_size: .; cdr3_aa: CASSLGESVEQFF
v_call: TRBV5-4; j_call: TRBJ2-6; clone_size: .; cdr3_aa: CASTNGGTGANVLTF
v_call: TRBV6-2/TRBV6-3; j_call: TRBJ1-6; clone_size: .; cdr3_aa: CASSSTVGDSPLHF
v_call: TRBV4-1; j_call: TRBJ2-4; clone_size: .; cdr3_aa: CASSQQAGKNIQYF
v_call: TRBV6-5; j_call: TRBJ2-5; clone_size: .; cdr3_aa: CASSTPQTSTETQYF
v_call: TRBV18; j_call: TRBJ2-7; clone_size: .; cdr3_aa: CASSSGTGVEYEQYF
v_call: TRBV7-2; j_call: TRBJ2-7; clone_size: .; cdr3_aa: CASSPFKGPSYEQYF
v_call: TRBV6-2/TRBV6-3; j_call: TRBJ2-5; clone_size: .; cdr3_aa: CASSRGAKETQYF
v_call: TRBV6-1; j_call: TRBJ1-2; clone_size: .; cdr3_aa: CATTQRDIALIGYTF
v_call: TRBV7-9; j_call: TRBJ2-1; clone_size: .; cdr3_aa: CAGGHYLTYNEQFF
v_call: TRBV27; j_call: TRBJ1-1; clone_size: .; cdr3_aa: CASSTQRNTEAFF
v_call: TRBV18; j_call: TRBJ2-1; clone_size: .; cdr3_aa: CASSPSTHDYNEQFF
v_call: TRBV9; j_call: TRBJ2-1; clone_size: medium-sized; cdr3_aa: CASSVGRGGPPGGNEQFF
v_call: TRBV20-1; j_call: TRBJ2-5; clone_size: .; cdr3_aa: CSARGRDGETQYF
v_call: TRBV11-2; j_call: TRBJ2-3; clone_size: .; cdr3_aa: CASSPDGGDTDTQYF
v_call: TRBV3-1; j_call: TRBJ2-7; clone_size: .; cdr3_aa: CASSHVRGGLYEQYF
v_call: TRBV7-6; j_call: TRBJ2-2; clone_size: .; cdr3_aa: CASSQWGGELFF
v_call: TRBV20-1; j_call: TRBJ2-3; clone_size: .; cdr3_aa: CSASRGGARTDTQYF
v_call: TRBV20-1; j_call: TRBJ2-5; clone_size: .; cdr3_aa: CSARKGQETQYF
v_call: TRBV5-1; j_call: TRBJ2-2; clone_size: .; cdr3_aa: CASTMDLNTGELFF
v_call: TRBV20-1; j_call: TRBJ2-1; clone_size: .; cdr3_aa: CSASGRGSYNEQFF
v_call: TRBV7-2; j_call: TRBJ1-5; clone_size: .; cdr3_aa: CASSSHRSQPQHF
v_call: TRBV29-1; j_call: TRBJ2-3; clone_size: .; cdr3_aa: CSSHGTTSTDTQYF
v_call: TRBV18; j_call: TRBJ2-6; clone_size: .; cdr3_aa: CASSPQRFSGANVLTF
v_call: TRBV6-1; j_call: TRBJ2-3; clone_size: .; cdr3_aa: CAISGEGSSSTDTQYF
v_call: TRBV20-1; j_call: TRBJ2-7; clone_size: .; cdr3_aa: CSASAGGLYEQYF
v_call: TRBV5-1; j_call: TRBJ2-1; clone_size: .; cdr3_aa: CASSSLGDSSYNEQFF
v_call: TRBV15; j_call: TRBJ1-2; clone_size: .; cdr3_aa: CATSRGGGYGYTF
v_call: TRBV6-1; j_call: TRBJ1-5; clone_size: .; cdr3_aa: CAIGGQGTPQPQHF
v_call: TRBV10-1; j_call: TRBJ2-3; clone_size: .; cdr3_aa: CASSVSSGRGTQYF
v_call: TRBV7-6; j_call: TRBJ1-4; clone_size: .; cdr3_aa: CASSSAGTQKLFF
v_call: TRBV15; j_call: TRBJ2-6; clone_size: .; cdr3_aa: CATSSIQGSGANVLTF
v_call: TRBV5-1; j_call: TRBJ1-2; clone_size: .; cdr3_aa: CASRATGGYTF
v_call: TRBV6-2/TRBV6-3; j_call: TRBJ2-1; clone_size: .; cdr3_aa: CASSRILAGGPDEQFF
v_call: TRBV7-9; j_call: TRBJ2-2; clone_size: .; cdr3_aa: CASSRTGLNTGELFF
v_call: TRBV7-2; j_call: TRBJ2-1; clone_size: .; cdr3_aa: CASGLAGVEQFF
v_call: TRBV20-1; j_call: TRBJ2-7; clone_size: .; cdr3_aa: CSAGARSYEQYF
v_call: TRBV3-1; j_call: TRBJ2-6; clone_size: .; cdr3_aa: CASSQGQTGANVLTF